These 5 T cell receptor beta chains originate from one sample sequenced in a study of blood T cell repertoires in COVID-19. TCRdb keeps only in-frame clones here, not all; method: immunoSEQ multiplex PCR. Of roughly 230,000 clones in the sample, 90% were seen once. Sequences were obtained from peripheral blood. All receptors come from a woman aged 60 to 75 with COVID-19, enrolled during active disease.

This clone appeared once. The chain is built from TRBV10-3 and TRBJ1-2; 7 bases fit TRBD1. With V trimmed by 8 bases and J by 3 bases, 6 bases remained unmatched. Germline CDR1 ENHRY, CDR2 SYGVKD. There are 13 residues in the CDR3. The CDR3 bases are TGTGCCATCCAGCAGGGGGACCACTATGGCTACACCTTC. This sequence encodes CAIQQGDHYGYTF.

This clone occurred once. The V gene is TRBV5-1, the J gene TRBJ2-7; 12 nucleotides agree with TRBD2. The length of the CDR3 is 16 residues. V lost 3 bases to trimming and J lost 0 bases; unmatched junction nucleotides: 4. CDR1 and CDR2 from the germline V gene are SGHRS and YFSETQ. The CDR3 bases are TGCGCCAGCAGCTCCGGACTAGCGGGAATCTCCTACGAGCAGTACTTC. Residues: CASSSGLAGISYEQYF. Looking up the rest from reference TRBV5-1 and TRBJ2-7 gives the full variable domain: KAGVTQTPRYLIKTRGQQVTLSCSPISGHRSVSWYQQTPGQGLQFLFEYFSETQRNKGNFPGRFSGRQFSNSRSEMNVSTLELGDSALYLCASSSGLAGISYEQYFGPGTRLTVT.

This rearrangement joins TRBV18 to TRBJ1-2; tentative D call: TRBD1 (5 bases). V lost 0 bases to trimming and J lost 4 bases, with 15 bases between them. The CDR3 covers 16 residues. Germline CDR1 and CDR2: KGHSH and LQKENI. For the CDR3, the DNA is TGTGCCAGCTCACCACCGGCAGGGCTTGGGGTCTATGGCTACACCTTC. Protein: CASSPPAGLGVYGYTF.

V and J are TRBV6-6 and TRBJ1-1; 8 nucleotides line up with TRBD1. The germline V gene encodes CDR1 MNHNY and CDR2 SVGAGI (reference sequence). The CDR3 has 15 amino acids. V lost 2 bases, J lost 5 bases, and 7 bases stayed unmatched. The CDR3 spells CASSYVQGARTEAFF. CDR3 bases: TGTGCCAGCAGTTACGTTCAGGGGGCGAGGACTGAAGCTTTCTTT.

The chain has TRBV5-1 and TRBJ1-1; 8 bases are shared with TRBD1. The CDR3 has 14 amino acids. Germline trimming cut 4 bases from V and 4 bases from J; bases unmatched to any gene: 6. CDR1 and CDR2 from the germline V gene are SGHRS and YFSETQ. This chain's CDR3 is CASSLTGGFTEAFF. Here the CDR3 DNA reads TGCGCCAGCAGCCTCACAGGGGGTTTCACTGAAGCTTTCTTT. The full variable domain, in which reference TRBV5-1 and TRBJ1-1 provide the parts outside the CDR3, is KAGVTQTPRYLIKTRGQQVTLSCSPISGHRSVSWYQQTPGQGLQFLFEYFSETQRNKGNFPGRFSGRQFSNSRSEMNVSTLELGDSALYLCASSLTGGFTEAFFGQGTRLTVV.